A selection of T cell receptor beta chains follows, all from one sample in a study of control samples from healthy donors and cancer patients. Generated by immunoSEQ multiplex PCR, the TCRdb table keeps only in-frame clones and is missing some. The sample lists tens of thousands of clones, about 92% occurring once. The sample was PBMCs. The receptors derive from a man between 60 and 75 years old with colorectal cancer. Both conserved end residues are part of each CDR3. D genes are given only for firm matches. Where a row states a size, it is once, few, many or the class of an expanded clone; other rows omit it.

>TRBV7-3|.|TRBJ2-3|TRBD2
CASSRGLGTDTQYF
TGTGCCAGCAGCCGGGGACTAGGCACAGATACGCAGTATTTT
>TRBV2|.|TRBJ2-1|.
CASMRDISNEQFF
TGTGCCAGCATGAGGGACATCAGCAATGAGCAGTTCTTC
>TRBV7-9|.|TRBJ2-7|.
CASSLGETYEQYF
TGTGCCAGCAGCTTGGGAGAGACCTACGAGCAGTACTTC
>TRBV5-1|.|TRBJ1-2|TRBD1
CASSFGQGDGYTF
TGCGCCAGCAGCTTCGGACAGGGGGATGGCTACACCTTC
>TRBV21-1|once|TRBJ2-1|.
CASSKEGVRKFF
TGTGCCAGCAGCAAAGAAGGGGTACGGAAGTTCTTC
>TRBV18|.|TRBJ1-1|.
CASSPQKNTEAFF
TGTGCCAGCTCACCACAGAAGAACACTGAAGCTTTCTTT
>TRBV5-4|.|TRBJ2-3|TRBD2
CASSPPWTSGGDTDTQYF
TGTGCCAGCAGCCCGCCCTGGACTAGCGGGGGGGACACAGATACGCAGTATTTT
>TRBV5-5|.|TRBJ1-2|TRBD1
CASSTRTGSGYTF
TGTGCCAGCAGCACCCGGACAGGAAGCGGCTACACCTTC
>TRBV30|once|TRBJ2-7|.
CAWERDSPYEQYF
TGTGCCTGGGAGCGGGACAGCCCCTACGAGCAGTACTTC
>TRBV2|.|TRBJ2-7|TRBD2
CASSDSGTSYGEQYF
TGTGCCAGCAGTGACTCCGGGACTAGTTACGGTGAGCAGTACTTC
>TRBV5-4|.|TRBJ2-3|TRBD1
CASSHDRGRLTYTQYF
TGTGCCAGCAGCCACGACAGGGGGCGGTTAACATATACGCAGTATTTT
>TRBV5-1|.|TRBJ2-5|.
CASRGIQETQYF
TGCGCCAGCCGAGGGATTCAAGAGACCCAGTACTTC
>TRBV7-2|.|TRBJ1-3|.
CASRPDRSAGNTIYF
TGTGCCAGCAGACCTGACCGGAGCGCAGGAAACACCATATATTTT
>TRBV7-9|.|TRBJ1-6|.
CASSSRSVNSPLHF
TGTGCCAGCAGCTCCAGGAGTGTCAATTCACCCCTCCACTTT
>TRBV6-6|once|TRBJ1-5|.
CAHGGGAQNQPQHF
TGTGCCCACGGAGGAGGGGCGCAGAATCAGCCCCAGCATTTT
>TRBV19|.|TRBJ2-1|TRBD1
CASSIGTGSYNEQFF
TGTGCCAGTAGTATAGGGACAGGCTCCTACAATGAGCAGTTCTTC
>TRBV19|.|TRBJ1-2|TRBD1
CASNRDRANYGYTF
TGTGCCAGTAACCGGGACAGGGCTAACTATGGCTACACCTTC
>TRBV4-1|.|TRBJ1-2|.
CASSLEVGGYTF
TGCGCCAGCAGCCTGGAGGTTGGTGGCTACACCTTC
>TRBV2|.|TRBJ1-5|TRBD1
CASSGRGDQPQHF
TGTGCCAGCAGCGGCAGGGGGGATCAGCCCCAGCATTTT
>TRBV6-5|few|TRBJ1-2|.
CASSWRENYGYTF
TGTGCCAGCAGTTGGAGGGAAAACTATGGCTACACCTTC
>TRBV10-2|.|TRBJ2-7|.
CASRTLTSYEQYF
TGCGCCAGCAGGACCCTTACCTCCTACGAGCAGTACTTC
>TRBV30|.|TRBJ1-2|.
CAWGRNYGYTF
TGTGCCTGGGGGCGTAATTATGGCTACACCTTC
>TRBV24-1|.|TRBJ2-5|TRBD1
CATSDLSPGRGLRETQYF
TGTGCCACCAGTGATTTGTCCCCCGGCAGGGGGCTTCGAGAGACCCAGTACTTC
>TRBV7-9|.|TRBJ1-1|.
CASSPRGPTVGTEAFF
TGTGCCAGCAGCCCCCGGGGACCGACCGTTGGGACTGAAGCTTTCTTT
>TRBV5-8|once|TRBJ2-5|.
CASSSPTGNQETQYF
TGTGCCAGCAGCTCTCCAACAGGGAACCAAGAGACCCAGTACTTC
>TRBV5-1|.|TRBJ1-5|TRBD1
CASSLETGQPQHF
TGCGCCAGCAGCTTGGAGACAGGGCAGCCCCAGCATTTT
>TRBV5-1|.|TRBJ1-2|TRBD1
CASSLTGQGGYGYTF
TGCGCCAGCAGCTTGACGGGACAGGGAGGCTATGGCTACACCTTC
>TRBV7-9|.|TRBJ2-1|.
CASSLVGASSTRLFF
TGTGCCAGCAGCTTAGTGGGGGCCTCTAGCACTCGACTGTTCTTC
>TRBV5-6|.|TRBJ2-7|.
CASSLNPQGYEQYF
TGTGCCAGCAGCTTGAACCCACAGGGCTACGAGCAGTACTTC
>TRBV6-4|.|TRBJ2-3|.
CASIGSASTDTQYF
TGTGCCAGCATTGGTAGCGCTAGCACAGATACGCAGTATTTT
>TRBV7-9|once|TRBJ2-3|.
CASSSTGDTQYF
TGTGCCAGCAGCTCAACTGGGGATACGCAGTATTTT
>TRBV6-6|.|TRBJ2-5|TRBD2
CASLMGLAQETQYF
TGTGCCAGCCTCATGGGACTAGCCCAAGAGACCCAGTACTTC
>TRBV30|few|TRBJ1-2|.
CAWSPKGNYGYTF
TGTGCCTGGAGTCCGAAGGGGAACTATGGCTACACCTTC
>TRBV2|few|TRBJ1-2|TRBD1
CASKGQGPYGYTF
TGTGCCAGTAAGGGACAGGGCCCCTATGGCTACACCTTC